One and the same sample provided the 30 T cell receptor beta chains below, sequenced in a study of blood T cell repertoires in COVID-19. The method was immunoSEQ multiplex PCR; TCRdb's version includes in-frame clones alone and lacks a portion of them. The table includes 130,000 to 150,000 clones, about 85% detected once. The sequencing input was peripheral blood. The source is a human donor with acute or convalescent COVID-19. The donor label of this sample is uncertain.

The chain couples TRBV4-1 to TRBJ1-4; 7 nucleotides agree with TRBD1. The CDR3 consists of 15 residues. With V trimmed by 3 bases and J by 4 bases, 5 bases remained unmatched. Germline V gives CDR1 MGHRA, CDR2 YSYEKL. Here the CDR3 reads CASSQTGSFNEKLFF. The CDR3 nucleotides read TGCGCCAGCAGCCAGACAGGGTCGTTTAATGAAAAACTGTTTTTT.

The chain combines TRBV11-3 with TRBJ1-1, with a tentative D call TRBD1 (6 bases). Germline lookup yields CDR1 SGHNT and CDR2 YENEEA. This CDR3 is built from 15 residues. V gave up 4 bases and J gave up 1 base, with 13 bases separating them. The CDR3 reads CASSSAGTQNTEAFF. The CDR3 coding sequence is TGTGCCAGCAGCTCCGCCGGGACACAGAACACTGAAGCTTTCTTT.

The J gene is TRBJ2-1, the V gene TRBV4-3; perhaps TRBD2 as D (6 bases). The CDR3 loop spans 13 amino acids. The ends were cut back, 0 bases at V and 8 bases at J, with 8 bases in the middle. CDR1 is LGHNA, CDR2 YSLEER, per germline. The CDR3 nucleotides are TGCGCCAGCAGCCAAGAGAGCGGGTATGAGCAGTTCTTC. This gives the protein CASSQESGYEQFF.

The chain employs TRBV6-5 and TRBJ2-1; TRBD1 matches 9 bases. CDR1 and CDR2 (germline): MNHEY, SVGAGI. Trimming cost V 3 bases and J 4 bases; bases outside gene matches: 4. The CDR3 covers 15 residues. The CDR3 loop is CASSYGQGRYNEQFF. The CDR3 nucleotides read TGTGCCAGCAGTTATGGACAGGGGAGATACAATGAGCAGTTCTTC.

V is TRBV29-1 and J is TRBJ2-5, with 10 bases that match TRBD2. There are 15 residues in the CDR3. The V segment lost 4 bases and the J segment 5 bases; nucleotides outside the gene matches: 10. Germline V gene lookup returns CDR1 SQVTM and CDR2 ANQGSEA. CDR3 nucleotides: TGCAGCGTTGCTGTAGCGGGGGGATCCGGGGAGACCCAGTACTTC. This encodes CSVAVAGGSGETQYF.

The chain carries TRBV5-4 and TRBJ2-1, with D perhaps matching TRBD2 (6 bases). CDR3 size: 15 residues. Germline-derived CDR1 and CDR2 are SGHNT and YYREEE (reference sequence). V was cut by 0 bases and J by 4 bases, with 11 bases left in between. CDR3: CASSLAGDVYNEQFF. For the CDR3, the DNA is TGTGCCAGCAGCTTGGCGGGAGATGTTTACAATGAGCAGTTCTTC.

This clone was detected a few times. The chain combines TRBV2 with TRBJ2-6, with TRBD1 matching 7 bases. This CDR3 is 16 amino acids long. CDR1 and CDR2 (germline): SNHLY, FYNNEI. The V segment lost 6 bases and the J segment 0 bases; nucleotides outside the gene matches: 5. The CDR3 here is CASRTGPASGANVLTF. CDR3 sequence (DNA): TGTGCCAGCAGGACAGGGCCCGCCTCTGGGGCCAACGTCCTGACTTTC.

This rearrangement joins TRBV4-2 to TRBJ2-5, with a weak D call TRBD2 (6 bases). The CDR3 spans 15 residues. Germline CDR1 and CDR2: LGHNA and YNFKEQ. Trimming cost V 0 bases and J 2 bases, with 10 bases left between them. The CDR3 region is CASSQDLAGQETQYF. Here the CDR3 DNA reads TGTGCCAGCAGCCAAGATCTGGCGGGACAAGAGACCCAGTACTTC.

The rearrangement joins TRBV7-8 to TRBJ1-2; D perhaps matches TRBD1 (6 bases). The length of the CDR3 is 12 residues. Germline CDR1 and CDR2: SGHVS and FQNEAQ. The V end was cut by 1 base, the J end by 8 bases, with 8 bases between. The chain's CDR3 is CASSLDRVGYTF. DNA for the CDR3: TGTGCCAGCAGCTTAGACAGGGTGGGCTACACCTTC.

This clone is a singleton in its sample. The rearrangement uses TRBV12-5 and TRBJ1-2; 8 bases agree with TRBD1. The CDR3 spans 17 residues. The germline CDR1 and CDR2 sequences are LGHNT and FRNRAP. Losses at the gene ends were 0 bases for V and 3 bases for J; bases not matched to a gene: 9. CDR3 protein: CASGLVPPGQGHYGYTF. CDR3 bases: TGTGCTAGTGGTTTGGTACCCCCTGGACAGGGTCACTATGGCTACACCTTC.

This chain links TRBV9 with TRBJ2-3; TRBD2 aligns across 14 bases. J lost 6 bases, V lost 3 bases, and 6 bases had no gene match. The CDR3 length is 16 residues. CDR1 and CDR2 from the germline V gene are SGDLS and YYNGEE. The CDR3 bases are TGTGCCAGCAGCGAGGGGACTAGCGGGAGAGGGGATACGCAGTATTTT. Encoded protein: CASSEGTSGRGDTQYF.

This chain joins TRBV6-6 and TRBJ2-3; D unresolved. CDR1 and CDR2 (germline): MNHNY, SVGAGI (reference sequence). V dropped 1 base and J dropped 3 bases, with 5 bases sitting between them. The CDR3 consists of 13 residues. The CDR3 DNA follows: TGTGCCAGCAGTTACTTCGGGACAGATACGCAGTATTTT. As protein: CASSYFGTDTQYF.

The chain has TRBV29-1 and TRBJ2-4; D is uncertain. Per the germline V gene, CDR1 is SQVTM and CDR2 is ANQGSEA. This CDR3 spans 15 amino acids. V was shortened by 2 bases and J by 0 bases, with 11 bases between the two germline ends. For the CDR3, the DNA is TGCAGCGTTGAATGGTCCGAGGCAGCCAAAAACATTCAGTACTTC. Protein sequence: CSVEWSEAAKNIQYF.

The chain uses TRBV7-9 and TRBJ1-2, with D maybe TRBD1 (5 bases). The CDR3 extends over 15 amino acids. Per germline, CDR1 SEHNR and CDR2 FQNEAQ (reference sequence). Trimming took off 7 bases at V and 0 bases at J, with 15 bases between the two ends. CDR3 sequence: CASISKGLTNYGYTF. In DNA form, the CDR3 reads TGTGCCAGCATTTCAAAGGGGCTTACTAACTATGGCTACACCTTC.

The J gene is TRBJ2-7, the V gene TRBV6-5, with 7 bases lining up with TRBD2. This CDR3 contains 14 residues. The junction had 10 bases not matched to a gene; V was cut back by 10 bases and J by 1 base. Germline-derived CDR1 and CDR2 are MNHEY and SVGAGI. In nucleotides, the CDR3 is TGTGCCACCTCACGTCCGGGGGGATCCTACGAGCAGTACTTC. Encoded protein: CATSRPGGSYEQYF.

The J gene is TRBJ1-5, the V gene TRBV18; D is uncertain. CDR3 length: 15 residues. Germline CDR1 KGHSH, CDR2 LQKENI. Trimming shortened V by 3 bases and J by 5 bases, and 14 bases separated the two germline ends. CDR3 residues: CASSPSSRRDQPQHF. The CDR3, as DNA: TGTGCCAGCTCACCGTCGTCGCGCCGGGATCAGCCCCAGCATTTT.

The V and J genes are TRBV6-2 or TRBV6-3 and TRBJ1-2, with D perhaps matching TRBD1 (6 bases). The CDR3 totals 15 residues. Germline CDR1 MNHEY, CDR2 SVGEGT. The ends were cut back, 6 bases at V and 4 bases at J, with 18 bases in the middle. CDR3 in amino acids: CASSFLRQATYGYTF. CDR3 coding DNA: TGTGCCAGCAGCTTCCTCAGACAGGCTACCTATGGCTACACCTTC.

In its sample, this clone was seen once. The rearrangement joins TRBV10-3 to TRBJ1-1, with TRBD1 as a possible D gene (5 bases). Per germline, CDR1 ENHRY and CDR2 SYGVKD. Trimming left V 7 bases short and J 2 bases short, with 14 bases between. The CDR3 consists of 14 residues. DNA for the CDR3: TGTGCCATCAAAGGGGCAGATATTAACACTGAAGCTTTCTTT. This encodes CAIKGADINTEAFF.

The chain has TRBV15 and TRBJ1-2; weak D call: TRBD1 (6 bases). The CDR3 covers 15 residues. Germline V gene data show CDR1 as LNHNV and CDR2 as YYDKDF (reference sequence). V was shortened by 2 bases and J by 2 bases, with 12 bases between the two germline ends. The CDR3 loop reads CATSRWDTQNYGYTF. The DNA of the CDR3 is TGTGCCACCAGCAGATGGGACACCCAGAACTATGGCTACACCTTC. The whole variable domain, remainder taken from reference TRBV15 and TRBJ1-2, is DAMVIQNPRYQVTQFGKPVTLSCSQTLNHNVMYWYQQKSSQAPKLLFHYYDKDFNNEADTPDNFQSRRPNTSFCFLDIRSPGLGDTAMYLCATSRWDTQNYGYTFGSGTRLTVV.

The chain combines TRBV5-1 with TRBJ2-2; 9 positions match TRBD2. Per the germline V gene, CDR1 is SGHRS and CDR2 is YFSETQ. The CDR3 loop spans 15 amino acids. Losses at the gene ends were 2 bases for V and 1 base for J; bases not matched to a gene: 0. The CDR3 DNA reads as TGCGCCAGCAGCTTTAGCGGGGGGAACACCGGGGAGCTGTTTTTT. This gives the protein CASSFSGGNTGELFF.

The J gene is TRBJ1-5, the V gene TRBV4-2; 8 bases agree with TRBD1. This CDR3 comprises 21 residues. Trimming at V came to 0 bases and at J to 6 bases, leaving 22 bases not matched to a gene. Germline CDR1 LGHNA, CDR2 YNFKEQ. The CDR3 DNA is TGTGCCAGCAGCCAAGATGATATGGGCAGGGGGCGACGGTATTCAATTCAGCCCCAGCATTTT. Translating gives CASSQDDMGRGRRYSIQPQHF.

This sequence joins TRBV5-4 and TRBJ2-7, with D maybe TRBD1 (5 bases). V was cut by 1 base and J by 4 bases, with 12 bases left in between. Per the germline V gene, CDR1 is SGHNT and CDR2 is YYREEE (reference sequence). The CDR3 loop spans 14 amino acids. The CDR3, as DNA: TGTGCCAGCAGCTTGCCTACAGGAGATTACGAGCAGTACTTC. This encodes CASSLPTGDYEQYF. Full variable domain (missing parts from reference TRBV5-4 and TRBJ2-7): ETGVTQSPTHLIKTRGQQVTLRCSSQSGHNTVSWYQQALGQGPQFIFQYYREEENGRGNFPPRFSGLQFPNYSSELNVNALELDDSALYLCASSLPTGDYEQYFGPGTRLTVT.

The V and J genes are TRBV3-1 (or the pseudogene TRBV3-2) and TRBJ1-1; D remains unclear. V lost 0 bases and J lost 0, with 8 bases in between. In germline, CDR1 is LGHDT, CDR2 YNNKEL (reference sequence). The CDR3 has 15 amino acids. The CDR3 is CASSQDYMMNTEAFF. The CDR3 DNA follows: TGTGCCAGCAGCCAAGATTACATGATGAACACTGAAGCTTTCTTT.

The chain combines TRBV7-2 with TRBJ2-2, with a weak D call TRBD2 (5 bases). CDR3 length equals 14 residues. Germline values: CDR1 SGHTA, CDR2 FQGNSA. V lost 5 bases and J 4 bases, leaving 11 bases between the germline ends. The CDR3 nucleotides are TGTGCCAGCAGCCGCGGACTCGGCACCGGGGAGCTGTTTTTT. Its protein product is CASSRGLGTGELFF.

In regard to this clone: Other DNA sequences in the same sample also yield this CDR3. V usage is TRBV28 and J usage is TRBJ2-7; TRBD1 aligns across 8 bases. The CDR3 totals 14 residues. V lost 3 bases and J lost 4; bases outside the gene matches: 5. Germline V CDR1 and CDR2: MDHEN, SYDVKM. This chain's CDR3 is CASSLTGQGYEQYF. CDR3 DNA sequence: TGTGCCAGCAGTTTGACCGGACAGGGTTACGAGCAGTACTTC.

This clone came up once. The genes are TRBV6-1 and TRBJ2-7; tentatively, D is TRBD2 (5 bases). The V gene lost 3 bases and the J gene lost 2 bases, with 17 bases spanning the gap. CDR3 length equals 16 residues. Germline V CDR1 and CDR2: MNHNS, SASEGT. The CDR3 region is CASSDGSGLNPYEQYF. CDR3 sequence (DNA): TGTGCCAGCAGTGACGGCTCAGGACTTAACCCCTACGAGCAGTACTTC.

V and J are TRBV7-9 and TRBJ2-5, with D tentatively TRBD2 (6 bases). From germline, CDR1 is SEHNR and CDR2 FQNEAQ (reference sequence). V was shortened by 5 bases and J by 5 bases, with 21 bases between the two germline ends. The CDR3 totals 16 residues. CDR3 in DNA: TGTGCCAGCAGCGGATCGGGACTGCGAAGTGGGGAGACCCAGTACTTC. Its protein is CASSGSGLRSGETQYF.

CDR3 bases: TGCGCCAGCAGCCAAGAAGAGGGCCTTAGCAATCAGCCCCAGCATTTT. Translated, it gives CASSQEEGLSNQPQHF. V and J are TRBV4-1 and TRBJ1-5; no clear D. The CDR3 is made up of 16 amino acids. V lost 0 bases and J 0 bases, leaving 9 bases between the germline ends. Germline lookup yields CDR1 MGHRA and CDR2 YSYEKL.

The rearrangement links TRBV6-5 to TRBJ1-1; 8 nucleotides line up with TRBD1. Trimming at V came to 4 bases and at J to 7 bases, leaving 11 bases not matched to a gene. Germline V lookup: CDR1 MNHEY, CDR2 SVGAGI. The CDR3 contains 15 residues. The DNA for the CDR3 is TGTGCCAGCAGTTTGAACAGGGGGGGGCCCTTTGAAGCTTTCTTT. Its protein product is CASSLNRGGPFEAFF.

This clone came up once. J is TRBJ1-1 and V is TRBV30, with 8 nucleotides matching TRBD1. The germline CDR1 and CDR2 sequences are GTSNPN and SVGIG (reference sequence). The CDR3 runs 13 residues. V gave up 3 bases and J gave up 3 bases; unmatched junction bases: 3. The CDR3 is CAWSLQGDTEAFF. In DNA form, the CDR3 reads TGTGCCTGGAGCTTACAGGGGGACACTGAAGCTTTCTTT.